The 30 T cell receptor beta chains below were found in one sample sequenced in a study of T-cell memory formation after mild COVID-19. TCRdb itself ran the 5' RACE reads through MiXCR, one entry per CDR3 protein. The sample contains more than 100,000 distinct CDR3 sequences, around 15% of which appear only once. Material: PBMCs or a T cell subset sorted from them (not recorded which). Every receptor here comes from a man aged 18 to 30 who had mild COVID-19 (a few samples of this study predate the infection). Cell type and time point are not known.

The genes are TRBV6-6 and TRBJ1-6; perhaps TRBD1 as D (5 bases). Germline CDR1 and CDR2: MNHNY and SVGAGI (reference sequence). CDR3 length: 13 amino acids. Trimming pared 2 bases from V and 6 bases from J, leaving 5 bases between. The CDR3 sequence: CASSYDSNSPLHF. In DNA, the CDR3 is TGTGCCAGCAGTTACGACAGTAATTCACCCCTCCACTTT.

CDR3: CASSSRTGGYGYTF. The CDR3 DNA follows: TGTGCCAGCAGTTCCCGGACAGGGGGCTATGGCTACACCTTC. The chain recombines TRBV27 with TRBJ1-2; the match to TRBD1 covers 10 bases. V shed 4 bases and J 4 bases; nucleotides not matched to a gene: 3. This CDR3 spans 14 amino acids. Looked up from germline, CDR1 is MNHEY and CDR2 is SMNVEV (reference sequence).

The chain recombines TRBV4-2 with TRBJ2-4, with TRBD2 matching 7 bases. The V gene's germline CDR1 is LGHNA and CDR2 YNFKEQ. Germline trimming cut 3 bases from V and 0 bases from J; bases unmatched to any gene: 11. The CDR3 spans 18 residues. The CDR3 loop is CASSQEGRASLAKNIQYF. CDR3 DNA: TGTGCCAGCAGCCAGGAAGGGAGGGCGTCTCTAGCCAAAAACATTCAGTACTTC.

This clonotype has only a few counts. The chain carries TRBV7-2 and TRBJ2-3; D is ambiguous. The V end was cut by 7 bases, the J end by 7 bases, with 15 bases between. CDR1 SGHTA and CDR2 FQGNSA come from the germline V gene. This CDR3 comprises 13 residues. CDR3 in DNA: TGTGCCAGCATCGAGCAGATAAGAAATACGCAGTATTTT. Its translation: CASIEQIRNTQYF. Variable domain in full (rest from reference TRBV7-2 and TRBJ2-3): GAGVSQSPSNKVTEKGKDVELRCDPISGHTALYWYRQSLGQGLEFLIYFQGNSAPDKSGLPSDRFSAERTGGSVSTLTIQRTQQEDSAVYLCASIEQIRNTQYFGPGTRLTVL.

In its sample, this clonotype was seen a few times. The chain couples TRBV4-3 to TRBJ2-3, with a weak D call TRBD1 (7 bases). Per germline, CDR1 LGHNA and CDR2 YSLEER. Trimming shortened V by 4 bases and J by 3 bases, and 17 bases separated the two germline ends. The length of the CDR3 is 16 residues. CDR3 protein: CASSPRGAGGTDTQYF. DNA of the CDR3: TGCGCCAGCAGCCCTCGCGGGGCAGGGGGGACAGATACGCAGTATTTT.

The J gene is TRBJ1-1, the V gene TRBV6-2 or TRBV6-3, with D possibly TRBD1 on 6 matching bases. V dropped 2 bases and J dropped 8 bases, with 9 bases sitting between them. The CDR3 loop spans 12 amino acids. CDR1 MNHEY and CDR2 SVGEGT come from the germline V gene. The CDR3 protein is CASSYAGAEAFF. The CDR3 bases are TGTGCCAGCAGTTACGCAGGGGCAGAAGCTTTCTTT.

This clonotype was observed many times. The chain has TRBV7-2 and TRBJ2-3, with no clear D. The germline gives CDR1 SGHTA, CDR2 FQGNSA. The CDR3 extends over 13 amino acids. Trimming pared 8 bases from V and 5 bases from J, leaving 14 bases between. The CDR3 DNA sequence: TGTGCCAGCGCCACCATTCAGCGAGATACGCAGTATTTT. Translating it yields CASATIQRDTQYF.

The chain joins TRBV6-1 to TRBJ1-2; TRBD1 aligns across 10 bases. The ends lost 7 bases at V and 8 bases at J; junction bases unmatched: 13. The germline V gene encodes CDR1 MNHNS and CDR2 SASEGT. The CDR3 sequence is 15 residues long. CDR3 sequence (DNA): TGTGCCAGCATTACCGGGACAGGGGCCCTTCGGGGCTACACCTTC. Translated: CASITGTGALRGYTF.

The J gene is TRBJ2-3, the V gene TRBV7-8; a weak D match, TRBD2 (6 bases). Trimming left V 4 bases short and J 0 bases short, with 11 bases between. This CDR3 is built from 15 residues. In germline, CDR1 is SGHVS, CDR2 FQNEAQ. The CDR3 is CASSYSGPSTDTQYF. CDR3 nucleotides: TGTGCCAGCAGCTATAGCGGACCTAGCACAGATACGCAGTATTTT.

The V and J genes are TRBV9 and TRBJ1-2; no clear D gene. The CDR3 contains 13 residues. With 3 bases removed from V and 0 bases from J, the gap between germline ends came to 6 bases. Germline-derived CDR1 and CDR2 are SGDLS and YYNGEE. The CDR3 spells CASSGYPNYGYTF. CDR3 DNA sequence: TGTGCCAGCAGCGGCTACCCTAACTATGGCTACACCTTC.

This clonotype came up a few times. The J gene is TRBJ1-5, the V gene TRBV20-1; possibly TRBD1 for D (5 bases). CDR1 DFQATT and CDR2 SNEGSKA come from the germline V gene (reference sequence). V gave up 3 bases and J gave up 3 bases, with 12 bases separating them. This CDR3 spans 14 amino acids. CDR3 bases: TGCAGTGCTAGCGGCAGGGTTACCAATCAGCCCCAGCATTTT. Amino acid sequence: CSASGRVTNQPQHF.

The chain recombines TRBV5-6 with TRBJ2-7, with a possible D match to TRBD1 (6 bases). V lost 2 bases and J lost 7, with 13 bases in between. Germline CDR1 reads SGHDT; CDR2 reads YYEEEE. The CDR3 length is 13 residues. The CDR3 here is CASSFDRLGEQYV. DNA for the CDR3: TGTGCCAGCAGCTTTGACAGGCTGGGGGAGCAGTACGTC.

This chain connects TRBV29-1 to TRBJ2-3, with D tentatively TRBD1 (6 bases). Trimming removed 7 bases at V and 4 bases at J, with 18 bases between. The V gene's germline CDR1 is SQVTM and CDR2 ANQGSEA. CDR3 length equals 14 residues. The CDR3 loop is CSGTVGAKADTQYF. The CDR3 nucleotides read TGCAGCGGTACGGTGGGGGCGAAGGCAGATACGCAGTATTTT.

The V and J genes are TRBV9 and TRBJ2-5; TRBD2 matches at 7 bases. CDR3 length: 15 amino acids. CDR1 is SGDLS and CDR2 is YYNGEE in the germline V gene. The V gene end was trimmed by 4 bases and the J gene end by 3 bases; junction bases not matched to a gene: 9. In DNA form, the CDR3 reads TGTGCCAGCAGCCGAAATCCAGGACTAGAAGAGACCCAGTACTTC. Translating gives CASSRNPGLEETQYF. The whole variable domain, filled in from reference TRBV9 and TRBJ2-5, reads DSGVTQTPKHLITATGQRVTLRCSPRSGDLSVYWYQQSLDQGLQFLIQYYNGEERAKGNILERFSAQQFPDLHSELNLSSLELGDSALYFCASSRNPGLEETQYFGPGTRLLVL.

This clonotype was seen more than once but under ten times. The chain employs TRBV5-1 and TRBJ1-1; D is uncertain. Germline CDR1 is SGHRS and CDR2 is YFSETQ. V was shortened by 0 bases and J by 2 bases, with 8 bases between the two germline ends. The CDR3 runs to 14 residues. CDR3 sequence reads: CASSLAEGNTEAFF. In DNA form, the CDR3 reads TGCGCCAGCAGCTTGGCCGAGGGAAACACTGAAGCTTTCTTT.

The rearrangement uses TRBV7-9 and TRBJ1-5, with D perhaps TRBD1 (5 bases). There are 15 residues in the CDR3. Trimming took off 2 bases at V and 2 bases at J, with 10 bases between the two ends. Germline CDR1 SEHNR, CDR2 FQNEAQ (reference sequence). CDR3 bases: TGTGCCAGCAGCTTATTGGGGGATGGCAATCAGCCCCAGCATTTT. Its translation is CASSLLGDGNQPQHF.

This clonotype has at least ten counts. The chain joins TRBV5-6 to TRBJ2-3; TRBD2 agrees at 10 bases. This CDR3 region has 15 residues. Germline CDR1 SGHDT, CDR2 YYEEEE. The J segment lost 6 bases and the V segment lost 2 bases, leaving 6 bases of the junction unmatched. As DNA, the CDR3 is TGTGCCAGCAGCTTACCGGGACTAGCGCAGGATACGCAGTATTTT. Its protein is CASSLPGLAQDTQYF. Filled out from reference TRBV5-6 and TRBJ2-3, the complete variable domain reads DAGVTQSPTHLIKTRGQQVTLRCSPKSGHDTVSWYQQALGQGPQFIFQYYEEEERQRGNFPDRFSGHQFPNYSSELNVNALLLGDSALYLCASSLPGLAQDTQYFGPGTRLTVL.

V is TRBV5-1 and J is TRBJ2-2; no firm D call. The CDR3 contains 16 residues. CDR1 is SGHRS, CDR2 YFSETQ, per germline. V lost 1 base and J 0 bases, leaving 10 bases between the germline ends. CDR3 loop: CASSLNYGPNTGELFF. The CDR3 DNA is TGCGCCAGCAGCTTGAACTACGGACCGAACACCGGGGAGCTGTTTTTT.

The chain carries TRBV20-1 and TRBJ1-1; D is ambiguous. CDR1 and CDR2 (germline): DFQATT, SNEGSKA (reference sequence). This CDR3 has 12 residues. Here the CDR3 reads CRGLGMNTEAFF. CDR3 DNA sequence: TGCAGGGGGTTGGGGATGAACACTGAAGCTTTCTTT.

This clonotype was seen ten or more times. The chain is built from TRBV4-3 and TRBJ2-6; no reliable D call. This CDR3 comprises 15 residues. Trimming stripped 3 bases from V and 0 bases from J, with 6 bases between. The V gene's germline CDR1 is LGHNA and CDR2 YSLEER. CDR3 region: CASSHPGSGANVLTF. The CDR3 DNA sequence: TGCGCCAGCAGCCACCCAGGCTCTGGGGCCAACGTCCTGACTTTC.

V is TRBV6-5 and J is TRBJ1-2; D is undetermined. This CDR3 comprises 14 residues. Germline CDR1 is MNHEY and CDR2 is SVGAGI. Trimming left V 6 bases short and J 4 bases short, with 15 bases between. CDR3 bases: TGTGCCAGCAGGGCCGGAGGGCCGGGCTATGGCTACACCTTC. This codes for CASRAGGPGYGYTF.

This clonotype was recorded many times. The chain recombines TRBV5-4 with TRBJ2-1; D unclear. CDR1 and CDR2 from the germline V gene are SGHNT and YYREEE (reference sequence). Trimming took 5 bases from V and 5 from J, leaving 11 bases between them. The CDR3 consists of 13 residues. The chain's CDR3 is CASRLRVDNEQFF. The CDR3 DNA is TGTGCCAGCAGGCTCCGAGTCGACAATGAGCAGTTCTTC.

CDR3 amino acids: CASSQEWQVGGNTIYF. The CDR3 nucleotides are TGCGCCAGCAGCCAAGAATGGCAGGTCGGTGGAAACACCATATATTTT. The chain combines TRBV4-1 with TRBJ1-3; D remains unclear. CDR3 length equals 16 residues. Germline V gene data show CDR1 as MGHRA and CDR2 as YSYEKL. V lost 0 bases and J lost 3, with 12 bases in between.

In its sample, this clonotype was seen a few times. This rearrangement joins TRBV12-3 or TRBV12-4 to TRBJ2-1, with a weak D call TRBD1 (5 bases). V was cut by 7 bases and J by 6 bases, with 13 bases left in between. The CDR3 extends over 13 amino acids. The CDR3 is CASNRVGLNEQFF. CDR3 DNA: TGTGCCAGCAATCGCGTGGGGCTCAATGAGCAGTTCTTC.

This chain uses TRBV3-1 with TRBJ2-3; 15 bases are a match to TRBD2. CDR3 size: 16 residues. Per the germline V gene, CDR1 is LGHDT and CDR2 is YNNKEL (reference sequence). The junction had 3 bases not matched to a gene; V was cut back by 4 bases and J by 4 bases. In DNA form, the CDR3 reads TGTGCCAGCAGCCCCTGGACTAGCGGGAGGGCAGATACGCAGTATTTT. This codes for CASSPWTSGRADTQYF.

The V and J genes are TRBV29-1 and TRBJ2-3, with 7 bases identical to TRBD2. The trim removed 7 bases at V and 4 bases at J, leaving 11 bases unmatched. The CDR3 loop spans 14 amino acids. Germline loops: CDR1 SQVTM, CDR2 ANQGSEA. CDR3 residues: CSGTGTAGADTQYF. The CDR3 DNA sequence: TGCAGCGGGACCGGGACTGCGGGGGCAGATACGCAGTATTTT.

At least ten counts were recorded for this clonotype. The chain combines TRBV7-3 with TRBJ2-1; tentatively, D is TRBD1 (7 bases). Germline assignment: CDR1 SGHTA and CDR2 FQGTGA. The CDR3 is 14 amino acids. The V end was cut by 5 bases, the J end by 8 bases, with 16 bases between. CDR3 in DNA: TGTGCCAGCAGCCCCCCAGGGGGGAACCATGAGCAGTTCTTC. Encoded protein: CASSPPGGNHEQFF.

This clonotype was detected many times. The V call is TRBV14, the J call TRBJ2-3; TRBD1 agrees at 10 bases. CDR3 length equals 18 residues. The V gene's germline CDR1 is SGHDN and CDR2 FVKESK. The J segment lost 4 bases and the V segment lost 1 base, leaving 11 bases of the junction unmatched. CDR3 region: CASSQVGLRDRGADTQYF. CDR3 in DNA: TGTGCCAGCAGCCAAGTTGGCCTCCGGGACAGGGGCGCAGATACGCAGTATTTT.

The chain joins TRBV3-1 to TRBJ2-1; D uncertain. Trimming took off 2 bases at V and 8 bases at J, with 16 bases between the two ends. The CDR3 runs 15 residues. CDR1 is LGHDT and CDR2 is YNNKEL in the germline V gene (reference sequence). CDR3 nucleotides: TGTGCCAGCAGCCAAATGGGCTCTAGTTGGCATGAGCAGTTCTTC. Translation: CASSQMGSSWHEQFF.

This clonotype turned up a few times. The V and J genes are TRBV5-5 and TRBJ2-5; TRBD2 matches at 8 bases. Germline V CDR1 and CDR2: SGHKS, YYEKEE (reference sequence). There are 14 residues in the CDR3. Germline trimming cut 2 bases from V and 5 bases from J; bases unmatched to any gene: 5. The CDR3 nucleotides read TGTGCCAGCAGCTTAGCGGGGGTCGGGGAGACCCAGTACTTC. As protein: CASSLAGVGETQYF.